The clone carrying this T cell receptor (beta chain) was picked up one time. V trimming: 0 bases; J trimming: 8 bases; junction bases outside the gene matches: 8. Germline values: CDR1 SGDLS, CDR2 YYNGEE. The CDR3 totals 16 residues. The data belong to a study of T cell responses to AZD1222 COVID-19 vaccine. Sequencing used immunoSEQ multiplex PCR; TCRdb keeps in-frame clones, though not all of them. Of tens of thousands of clones listed, 80% to 85% were seen once; the top ten hold under 8%. This receptor was obtained from an adult in good health. The sequencing used peripheral blood, collected on day 0 of AZD1222 vaccination. The rearrangement links TRBV9 to TRBJ2-1; 10 positions match TRBD2. CDR3 residues: CASSVDGLAGADEQFF. The CDR3 region has the DNA TGTGCCAGCAGCGTAGATGGGCTAGCGGGGGCCGATGAGCAGTTCTTC.